This T cell receptor beta chain came from a study of cytomegalovirus exposure and HLA in healthy donors. For the study at large: An earlier analysis identified fewer than 130 million unique TCR beta sequences in approximately 170 million T cells.

This CDR3 is 16 amino acids long. V dropped 6 bases and J dropped 0 bases, with 14 bases sitting between them. Germline V gene lookup returns CDR1 SNHLY and CDR2 FYNNEI. Each of the donors was a healthy bone marrow donor. It was with 60 Vbeta and 13 Jbeta primers that the PCR ran. The data were produced by immunoSEQ multiplex PCR, yet TCRdb's version contains in-frame clones alone and is incomplete. The listing records some 47,000 clones. The receptor was isolated from a woman between 35 and 50 years old in good health and CMV-seronegative. The genes are TRBV2 and TRBJ1-4; D is perhaps TRBD1 (6 bases). Sequencing was done on a sample of PBMCs. The CDR3 region is CASSRLTGATNEKLFF. CDR3 sequence (DNA): TGTGCCAGCAGCAGATTGACAGGCGCAACTAATGAAAAACTGTTTTTT.